This T cell receptor (beta chain) stems from a study of long-term antiretroviral therapy in people with HIV. CDR1 is MNHNY and CDR2 is SVGAGI in the germline V gene (reference sequence). This CDR3 is 16 amino acids long. Between the trimmed V and J ends, which lost 0 bases and 4 bases, there was a span of 13 bases. An immunoSEQ assay, version v3.0, was performed at survey level. The assay was immunoSEQ multiplex PCR, and TCRdb's table has in-frame clones only and misses some. The sample yields 20,000 to 25,000 clones, more than 70% seen once. The clonotype originates from a man aged 55-75 years with HIV. This chain uses TRBV6-6 with TRBJ2-1; D is perhaps TRBD2 (7 bases). The source material was unsorted PBMCs, sampled 1.3 years after starting antiretroviral therapy. This chain's CDR3 is CASSYSSQGGYNEQFF. CDR3 nucleotides: TGTGCCAGCAGTTACTCTTCACAGGGAGGGTACAATGAGCAGTTCTTC.